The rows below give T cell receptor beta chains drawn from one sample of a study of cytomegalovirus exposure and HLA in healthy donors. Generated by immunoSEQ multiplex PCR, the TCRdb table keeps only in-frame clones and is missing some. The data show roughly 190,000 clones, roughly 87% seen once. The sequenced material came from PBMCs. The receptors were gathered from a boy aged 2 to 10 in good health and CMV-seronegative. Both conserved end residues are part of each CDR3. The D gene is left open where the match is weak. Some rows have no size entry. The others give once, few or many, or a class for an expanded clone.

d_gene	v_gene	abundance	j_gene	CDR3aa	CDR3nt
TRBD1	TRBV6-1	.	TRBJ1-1	CASRGQMNTEAFF	TGTGCCAGCAGGGGACAGATGAACACTGAAGCTTTCTTT
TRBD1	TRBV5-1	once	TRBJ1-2	CASSPTPGTGAYGYTF	TGCGCCAGCAGCCCGACCCCCGGGACAGGGGCCTATGGCTACACCTTC
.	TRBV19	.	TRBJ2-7	CASSTYTSPYEQYF	TGTGCCAGTAGTACCTATACTAGTCCCTACGAGCAGTACTTC
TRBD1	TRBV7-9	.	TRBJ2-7	CSSSKMTGVTYEQYF	TGTTCCAGCAGCAAAATGACAGGGGTGACCTACGAGCAGTACTTC
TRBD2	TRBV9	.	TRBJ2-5	CASSERLAEAETQYF	TGTGCCAGCAGCGAGCGACTAGCGGAAGCAGAGACCCAGTACTTC
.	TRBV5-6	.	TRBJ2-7	CASSRGGLQQYF	TGTGCCAGCAGCCGAGGGGGTTTACAGCAGTACTTC
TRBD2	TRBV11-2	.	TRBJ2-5	CASTPGLARETQYF	TGTGCCAGCACCCCGGGACTAGCCCGGGAGACCCAGTACTTC
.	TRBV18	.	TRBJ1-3	CASSASDTIYF	TGTGCCAGCTCAGCCTCGGACACCATATATTTT
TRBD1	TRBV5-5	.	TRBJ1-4	CASSEHYPDRVNEKLFF	TGTGCCAGCAGCGAGCACTACCCGGACAGGGTGAATGAAAAACTGTTTTTT
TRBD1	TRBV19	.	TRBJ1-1	CASSVGGANTEAFF	TGTGCCAGTAGCGTAGGGGGCGCCAACACTGAAGCTTTCTTT
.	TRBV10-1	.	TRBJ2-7	CASTYDSASRLGAYEQYF	TGCGCCAGCACATACGACAGCGCCTCAAGACTAGGGGCCTACGAGCAGTACTTC
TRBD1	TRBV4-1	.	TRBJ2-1	CASSRIGQGGYEQFF	TGCGCCAGCAGCCGAATAGGACAGGGTGGATATGAGCAGTTCTTC
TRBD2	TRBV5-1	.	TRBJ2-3	CASSRGTSGEYTQYF	TGCGCCAGCAGCCGCGGGACTAGCGGGGAGTATACGCAGTATTTT
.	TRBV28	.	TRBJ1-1	CASSSVTFDTEAFF	TGTGCCAGCAGTTCGGTCACGTTTGACACTGAAGCTTTCTTT
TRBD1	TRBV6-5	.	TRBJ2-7	CASSRESDRGYEQYF	TGTGCCAGCAGTAGGGAGTCGGACAGGGGATACGAGCAGTACTTC
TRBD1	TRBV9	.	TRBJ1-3	CASSVGRGPGNTIYF	TGTGCCAGCAGCGTAGGGAGGGGGCCCGGAAACACCATATATTTT
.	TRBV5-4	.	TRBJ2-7	CASSSPGQSYEQYF	TGTGCCAGCAGCTCTCCGGGACAATCCTACGAGCAGTACTTC
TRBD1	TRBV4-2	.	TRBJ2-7	CASSPTGTAYEQYF	TGTGCCAGCAGCCCCACCGGGACAGCCTACGAGCAGTACTTC
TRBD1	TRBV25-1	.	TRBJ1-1	CASSRTGNTEAFF	TGTGCCAGCAGTAGGACAGGGAACACTGAAGCTTTCTTT
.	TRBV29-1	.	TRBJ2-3	CSVRVGGFTDTQYF	TGCAGCGTTCGGGTGGGTGGGTTCACAGATACGCAGTATTTT
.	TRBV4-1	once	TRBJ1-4	CASSQEPLRGKLFF	TGCGCCAGCAGCCAAGAACCTCTTCGGGGAAAACTGTTTTTT
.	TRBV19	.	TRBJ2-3	CASSMGAAGGTDTQYF	TGTGCCAGTAGTATGGGGGCGGCAGGGGGCACAGATACGCAGTATTTT
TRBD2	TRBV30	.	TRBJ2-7	CAWTPLSGGSYEQYF	TGTGCCTGGACCCCCCTCAGCGGGGGATCCTACGAGCAGTACTTC
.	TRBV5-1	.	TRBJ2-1	CASSLGDRSHEQFF	TGCGCCAGCAGCTTGGGCGACAGGAGCCATGAGCAGTTCTTC
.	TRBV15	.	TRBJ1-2	CATSRPATGASGYTF	TGTGCCACCAGCAGACCTGCCACAGGAGCTTCTGGCTACACCTTC